This TCR beta chain is from a study of immune cell composition in non-small cell lung cancer. Only in-frame clones appear in the TCRdb table, and some are missing; sequencing was by immunoSEQ multiplex PCR. This repertoire shows around 6,100 clones, roughly three quarters found once; its top ten account for under 8%. Normal lung was taken at the farthest possible site, at least 3 cm from tumour. Turning to this clone: Its antigen is not identified.

Study observations and caveats: Clones >0.5% enriched in tumour were rarer in adenocarcinoma (roughly 35%) than squamous (approximately 80%).

There are 11 residues in the CDR3. Per the germline V gene, CDR1 is SGHTA and CDR2 is FQGNSA. V lost 2 bases and J lost 4, with 3 bases in between. This rearrangement joins TRBV7-2 to TRBJ2-7; D is unclear. The sequence derives from a human donor with non-small cell lung cancer. The specimen was non-adjacent lung tissue. The CDR3 nucleotides read TGTGCCAGCAGCTTACTATACGAGCAGTACTTC. This translates into CASSLLYEQYF.